Listed below are T cell receptor beta chains from one sample, sequenced in a study of blood T cell repertoires in COVID-19. The protocol was immunoSEQ multiplex PCR, while the TCRdb copy is restricted to in-frame clones and leaves out a portion. The data contain about 270,000 clones, about 90% of them singletons. Sequenced material: PBMCs or T cells enriched from blood (not recorded which). The receptor source for this set is a woman aged 25 to 39 with acute COVID-19. CDR3s include the opening cysteine and the closing phenylalanine or tryptophan. D genes are given only for firm matches. Expanded clones get a size class; other rows say once, few or many, or leave the size out.

TRBV3-1/TRBV3-2	14	.	TRBJ1-5	.	CASSQGGSDQPQHF	TGTGCCAGCAGCCAGGGAGGGTCCGATCAGCCCCAGCATTTT
TRBV13	13	.	TRBJ2-1	TRBD2	CATRLAGYNEQFF	TGTGCCACCCGACTAGCGGGATACAATGAGCAGTTCTTC
TRBV19	13	.	TRBJ1-2	.	CASSIRDTYGYTF	TGTGCCAGTAGTATACGGGACACCTATGGCTACACCTTC
TRBV30	14	.	TRBJ1-4	TRBD1	CAWTWTGSNEKLFF	TGTGCCTGGACCTGGACAGGGTCTAATGAAAAACTGTTTTTT
TRBV28	16	.	TRBJ1-4	TRBD1	CASSFGRGQGLEKLFF	TGTGCCAGCAGTTTTGGGAGGGGACAGGGGCTTGAAAAACTGTTTTTT
TRBV6-1	20	.	TRBJ2-3	TRBD2	CASSEVTSGTSGSRTDTQYF	TGTGCCAGCAGTGAAGTGACCTCCGGGACTAGCGGGAGTAGGACAGATACGCAGTATTTT
TRBV18	17	.	TRBJ2-1	TRBD2	CASARGLPGGRTDEQFF	TGTGCCAGCGCAAGGGGTTTGCCGGGAGGACGAACGGATGAGCAGTTCTTC
TRBV19	15	.	TRBJ1-4	.	CASSDPTGPNEKLFF	TGTGCCAGTAGTGACCCGACAGGTCCGAATGAAAAACTGTTTTTT
TRBV29-1	14	.	TRBJ2-1	.	CSVAIGGSDNEQFF	TGCAGCGTTGCGATTGGAGGCAGCGACAATGAGCAGTTCTTC
TRBV6-2/TRBV6-3	15	.	TRBJ2-2	.	CASSPSSAYTGELFF	TGTGCCAGCAGCCCCTCTAGCGCCTACACCGGGGAGCTGTTTTTT
TRBV5-4	11	.	TRBJ2-7	.	CASSENYEQYF	TGTGCCAGCAGCGAGAATTACGAGCAGTACTTC
TRBV2	14	.	TRBJ2-2	.	CASIGSQDTGELFF	TGTGCCAGCATCGGGAGTCAGGACACCGGGGAGCTGTTTTTT
TRBV7-9	15	once	TRBJ2-3	TRBD2	CASNNRLAGTDTQYF	TGTGCCAGCAACAACCGACTAGCGGGGACAGATACGCAGTATTTT
TRBV19	17	.	TRBJ2-1	.	CASSMGPLGRGYNEQFF	TGTGCCAGTAGTATGGGGCCTTTGGGCAGGGGATACAATGAGCAGTTCTTC
TRBV6-5	13	.	TRBJ2-1	TRBD2	CASSNGLVNEQFF	TGTGCCAGCAGTAACGGACTAGTGAATGAGCAGTTCTTC
TRBV29-1	17	.	TRBJ2-1	.	CSGRNSRSGPSNNEQFF	TGCAGCGGGAGGAATTCGAGAAGCGGGCCCTCGAACAATGAGCAGTTCTTC
TRBV7-2	16	.	TRBJ2-1	TRBD2	CASSWSLAGDMNEQFF	TGTGCCAGCAGCTGGTCACTAGCGGGAGACATGAATGAGCAGTTCTTC